This TCR beta chain was captured by sequencing in a study of graft-versus-host responses after intestinal transplantation. Looking at the study overall: Isolated intestinal, liver-intestinal, or multivisceral transplants had been given to the recipients. Every recipient had anti-thymocyte globulin induction and 3 to 4 years of tacrolimus plus steroids.

This CDR3 comprises 13 residues. Germline CDR1 is LGHNT and CDR2 is FRNRAP. Details on this clone: As yet, its antigen is unknown.

Points from the study as a whole: The highest levels of circulating GvH clones went along with early declines in HvG clones after transplant. Present in recipient marrow, GvH clones included some that appeared first in ileum or blood.

TCRdb's copy holds only in-frame clones and misses some; the assay was immunoSEQ multiplex PCR. The table has roughly 12,000 clones, 70% to 85% seen once; the top ten hold about 8%. The chain uses TRBV12-5 and TRBJ2-5, with TRBD1 identical over 9 bases. The assigned J gene may be wrong: the sequence end matches TRBJ2-7 better. The TCR sequence derives from a human patient who received an intestinal transplant, so some T cells may come from the graft donor. The specimen was PBMCs, collected almost 310 days after intestinal transplant. CDR3 sequence reads: CASAGDRAYEQYF. In nucleotides, the CDR3 is TGTGCTAGTGCCGGGGACAGGGCCTACGAGCAGTACTTC.